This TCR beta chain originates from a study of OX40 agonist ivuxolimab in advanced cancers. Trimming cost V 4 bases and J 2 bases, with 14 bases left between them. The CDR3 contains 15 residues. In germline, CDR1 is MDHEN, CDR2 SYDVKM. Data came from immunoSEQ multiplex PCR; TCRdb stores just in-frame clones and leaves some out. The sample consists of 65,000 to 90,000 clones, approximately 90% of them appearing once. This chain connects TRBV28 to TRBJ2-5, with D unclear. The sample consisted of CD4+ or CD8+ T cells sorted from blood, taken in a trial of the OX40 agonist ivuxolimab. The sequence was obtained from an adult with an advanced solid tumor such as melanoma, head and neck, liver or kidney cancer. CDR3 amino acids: CASSSPRKLQETQYF. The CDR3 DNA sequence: TGTGCCAGCAGTTCCCCCCGCAAACTACAAGAGACCCAGTACTTC.